The rows below give T cell receptor beta chains drawn from one sample of a study of human T cells and chemical hapten exposure. TCRdb re-analysed the RACE reads in MiXCR, keeping a single row per CDR3 protein. The profile shows about 360,000 distinct CDR3 sequences, 4% to 5.5% of them singletons. The source was whole blood, collected in connection with sensitization to the hapten diphenylcyclopropenone (DPC). The receptor set was obtained from a woman in her 50s with alopecia areata. Some clones in this sample may be carry-over from other donors' samples. The CDR3 runs from the conserved cysteine through the conserved F or W. A D gene is named only where the DNA matches it firmly. A clone size is listed for some rows: how often the clone was seen (once, few, many), or a class if it is expanded.

cdr3_length j_call clone_size v_call d_call cdr3_aa cdr3_nt
11 TRBJ2-3 . TRBV28 . CASKLTDTQYF TGTGCCAGCAAATTAACAGATACGCAGTATTTT
15 TRBJ2-7 many TRBV7-8 . CASSSYRGRGGEQYF TGTGCCAGCAGCTCCTACCGGGGACGGGGCGGCGAGCAGTACTTC
17 TRBJ2-1 few TRBV9 TRBD2 CASSVAPPGLANNEQFF TGTGCCAGCAGCGTAGCCCCCCCGGGACTAGCGAACAATGAGCAGTTCTTC
15 TRBJ2-2 few TRBV30 . CAWSLWTRVTGELFF TGTGCCTGGAGTTTATGGACACGAGTGACCGGGGAGCTGTTTTTT
14 TRBJ2-5 many TRBV9 . CASSVQGGQETQYF TGTGCCAGCAGCGTTCAGGGAGGACAAGAGACCCAGTACTTC
11 TRBJ2-7 many TRBV11-3 TRBD2 CASSLPSGPYF TGTGCCAGCAGCTTACCTAGCGGGCCGTACTTC
13 TRBJ1-2 many TRBV7-9 . CASSGGWDYGYTF TGTGCCAGCAGCGGTGGATGGGACTATGGCTACACCTTC
12 TRBJ2-5 . TRBV10-3 . CATRTKQETQYF TGTGCCACGCGGACAAAGCAAGAGACCCAGTACTTC
13 TRBJ1-6 . TRBV5-1 TRBD1 CASSPGTDSPLHF TGCGCCAGCAGCCCGGGGACAGATTCACCCCTCCACTTT
12 TRBJ1-2 many TRBV7-2 . CASSLDGYGYTF TGCGCCAGCAGCTTGGACGGCTATGGCTACACCTTC
17 TRBJ1-6 many TRBV5-6 . CASSVGSREAYNSPLHF TGTGCCAGCAGCGTTGGATCCCGGGAGGCTTATAATTCACCCCTCCACTTT
15 TRBJ1-4 many TRBV5-5 . CASSSGSFSREKLFF TGTGCCAGCAGCTCGGGCAGCTTTTCCCGTGAAAAACTGTTTTTT
14 TRBJ2-1 many TRBV30 . CAWNGVSWGGEQFF TGTGCCTGGAACGGAGTAAGCTGGGGTGGGGAGCAGTTCTTC
13 TRBJ2-7 many TRBV28 . CASSPGGELRPFF TGTGCCAGCAGTCCGGGCGGGGAGCTGAGACCGTTCTTC
18 TRBJ2-6 few TRBV5-1 . CASSLGGPSSTGANVLTF TGCGCCAGCAGCTTGGGCGGCCCCTCCTCCACTGGGGCCAACGTCCTGACTTTC
14 TRBJ1-2 . TRBV12-3/TRBV12-4 TRBD1 CASDSGGGDYGYTF TGTGCCAGCGATTCTGGAGGGGGCGACTATGGCTACACCTTC
11 TRBJ2-5 few TRBV29-1 . CSVDGAETQYF TGCAGCGTTGATGGGGCCGAGACCCAGTACTTC
15 TRBJ1-5 few TRBV5-1 . CASSVEGRTNQPQHF TGCGCCAGCAGCGTCGAGGGCCGTACCAATCAGCCCCAGCATTTT
18 TRBJ2-3 few TRBV7-8 TRBD2 CASSLASGGAGFTDTQYF TGTGCCAGCAGCTTAGCTAGCGGGGGAGCCGGATTCACAGATACGCAGTATTTT
15 TRBJ1-1 many TRBV7-2 TRBD1 CASSLRGQGGTEAFF TGTGCCAGCAGCTTAAGGGGACAGGGGGGCACTGAAGCTTTCTTT
15 TRBJ2-3 many TRBV29-1 TRBD2 CSVLRTSGTGDTQYF TGCAGCGTTCTCCGGACTAGCGGGACCGGAGATACGCAGTATTTT
14 TRBJ1-4 . TRBV4-1 . CASSHQGRREKLFF TGCGCCAGCAGCCACCAGGGGCGACGAGAAAAACTGTTTTTT